What follows describes a single T cell receptor (beta chain). The antigen is not known. The sample is drawn from a study of T cell clonotyping in hematopoietic cell transplantation. Libraries were prepared by immunoSEQ multiplex PCR; TCRdb keeps only in-frame clonotypes and omits some of them. The table shows more than 15,000 clones, with 61% occurring only once. This CDR3 contains 14 residues. Losses at the gene ends were 6 bases for V and 6 bases for J; bases not matched to a gene: 3. Germline V lookup: CDR1 SNHLY, CDR2 FYNNEI. Study-level results: After transplant, recipient diversity fell while pathologically expanded clonotypes grew through day 180. At the given depth, recipient repertoires were over 95% de novo clonotypes. Without cell sorting, CD4 versus CD8 contributions remain unresolved.

This clonotype was sampled from a male patient aged 50 to 59 who had an allogeneic stem cell transplant from an unrelated donor, so T cells may come from the graft donor. Some clones in this sample may be carry-over from other donors' samples. Sequencing was performed on PBMCs, taken 30 days after allogeneic stem cell transplant. The J gene is TRBJ1-6, the V gene TRBV2; 9 positions match TRBD1. The CDR3: CASSRDRVNSPLHF. Here the CDR3 DNA reads TGTGCCAGCAGCCGGGACAGGGTTAATTCACCCCTCCACTTT.